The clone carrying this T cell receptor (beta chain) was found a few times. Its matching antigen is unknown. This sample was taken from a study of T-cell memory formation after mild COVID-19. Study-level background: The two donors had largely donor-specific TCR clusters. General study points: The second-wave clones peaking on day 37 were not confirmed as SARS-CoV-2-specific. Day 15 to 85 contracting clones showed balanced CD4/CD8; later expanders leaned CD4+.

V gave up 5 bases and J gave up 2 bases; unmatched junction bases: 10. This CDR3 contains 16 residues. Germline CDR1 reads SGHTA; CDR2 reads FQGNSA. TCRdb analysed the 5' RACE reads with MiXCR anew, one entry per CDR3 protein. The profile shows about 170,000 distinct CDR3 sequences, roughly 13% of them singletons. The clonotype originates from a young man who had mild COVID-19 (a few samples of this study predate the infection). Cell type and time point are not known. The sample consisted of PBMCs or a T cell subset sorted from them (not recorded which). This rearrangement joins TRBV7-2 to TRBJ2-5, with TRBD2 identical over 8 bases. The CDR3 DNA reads TGTGCCAGCAGCCCCCCGGGCAGCGGGGGACAAGAGACCCAGTACTTC. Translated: CASSPPGSGGQETQYF.